The rows below give T cell receptor beta chains drawn from one sample of a study of CD8+CD57+ T cells in acquired aplastic anemia. Each CDR3 protein is one row after TCRdb ran MiXCR on the reads. The table lists around 210,000 distinct CDR3 sequences, 65% of them singletons. Sequencing was carried out using sorted CD4+, CD8+, or CD8+CD57+ T cells (not recorded which) from PBMCs. These receptors were collected from a human donor with aplastic anemia. Both conserved end residues are part of each CDR3. The D gene is left open where the match is weak. For some rows the clone size is stated as once, few or many, or as a class when expanded; others skip it.

>NA|NA|TRBJ1-1|TRBV20-1
CSASPLLATEAFF
TGCAGTGCTAGTCCCCTGTTGGCCACTGAAGCTTTCTTT
>NA|NA|TRBJ1-5|TRBV20-1
CSASDESNQPQHF
TGCAGTGCTAGTGATGAGAGCAATCAGCCCCAGCATTTT
>many|TRBD1|TRBJ2-1|TRBV7-3
CASSPRQGADEQFF
TGTGCCAGCAGCCCCCGACAGGGGGCGGATGAGCAGTTCTTC
>NA|NA|TRBJ2-3|TRBV24-1
CATSEGTPEGTDTQYF
TGTGCCACCAGTGAGGGGACTCCCGAGGGCACAGATACGCAGTATTTT
>NA|NA|TRBJ2-5|TRBV7-9
CASIRTGTHWETQYF
TGTGCCAGCATCCGAACCGGGACTCACTGGGAGACCCAGTACTTC
>NA|NA|TRBJ1-2|TRBV20-1
CSARDREEGPLGYTF
TGCAGTGCTAGAGATCGGGAAGAAGGGCCTTTGGGCTACACCTTC
>NA|NA|TRBJ2-7|TRBV2
CASSYGLDSYEQYF
TGTGCCAGCAGTTATGGCCTAGACTCCTACGAGCAGTACTTC
>NA|NA|TRBJ2-7|TRBV7-9
CASSYRHPDSLDYEQYF
TGTGCCAGCAGCTACCGCCACCCGGACAGCCTAGATTACGAGCAGTACTTC
>NA|NA|TRBJ2-1|TRBV7-9
CASTEFPSYNEQFF
TGTGCCAGCACCGAGTTCCCCAGCTACAATGAGCAGTTCTTC
>NA|NA|TRBJ2-7|TRBV20-1
CSARAHTSLEQYF
TGCAGTGCTAGAGCCCACACCTCTCTCGAGCAGTACTTC
>NA|TRBD1|TRBJ1-4|TRBV29-1
CSVATGVNEKLFF
TGCAGCGTCGCGACAGGGGTTAATGAAAAACTGTTTTTT
>many|TRBD1|TRBJ1-6|TRBV7-8
CASSPSTGGISPLHF
TGTGCCAGCAGCCCCTCGACAGGGGGTATTTCACCCCTCCACTTT
>NA|TRBD1|TRBJ2-1|TRBV29-1
CSVFTGVNSYNEQFF
TGCAGCGTTTTTACAGGGGTCAACTCCTACAATGAGCAGTTCTTC
>many|TRBD1|TRBJ2-7|TRBV9
CASSVAGQGYEQYF
TGTGCCAGCAGCGTGGCGGGACAGGGCTACGAGCAGTACTTC
>NA|TRBD1|TRBJ2-7|TRBV15
CATSISATGLSYEQYF
TGTGCCACCAGCATTTCTGCGACAGGGCTCTCCTACGAGCAGTACTTC
>NA|NA|TRBJ1-1|TRBV5-1
CASSLEGDRSTEAFF
TGCGCCAGCAGCTTGGAGGGGGATAGAAGCACTGAAGCTTTCTTT
>many|NA|TRBJ2-7|TRBV24-1
CATSGGAGSFEQYF
TGTGCCACCAGTGGCGGGGCAGGGTCCTTCGAGCAGTACTTC
>NA|NA|TRBJ1-1|TRBV7-3
CASSLGIEGTEAFF
TGTGCCAGCAGCTTAGGGATTGAAGGGACTGAAGCTTTCTTT
>NA|NA|TRBJ2-1|TRBV7-7
CASSPGPRNEQFF
TGTGCTAGCAGCCCGGGACCTCGCAATGAGCAGTTCTTC
>NA|TRBD1|TRBJ2-5|TRBV12-3/TRBV12-4
CASSARTGLVPYQETQYF
TGTGCCAGCAGCGCCCGGACAGGCCTCGTACCATACCAAGAGACCCAGTACTTC
>NA|TRBD2|TRBJ2-3|TRBV5-1
CASSLRTSGGGRGTDTQYF
TGCGCCAGCAGCTTGCGGACTAGCGGGGGGGGGCGCGGCACAGATACGCAGTATTTT
>many|TRBD2|TRBJ2-7|TRBV7-9
CASSLADRLAYSYEQYF
TGTGCCAGCAGCTTAGCGGATAGACTAGCATACTCCTACGAGCAGTACTTC
>NA|NA|TRBJ1-5|TRBV2
CASSREGPQHF
TGTGCCAGCAGTCGGGAAGGGCCCCAGCATTTT
>few|NA|TRBJ2-1|TRBV6-4
CASAPDGSYNEQFF
TGTGCCAGCGCACCGGACGGATCCTACAATGAGCAGTTCTTC
>NA|NA|TRBJ1-6|TRBV7-3
CASSPGGMGVRSPLHF
TGTGCCAGCAGCCCCGGGGGGATGGGTGTGCGTTCACCCCTCCACTTT
>few|NA|TRBJ2-4|TRBV11-2
CASSFEGPEDIQYF
TGTGCCAGCAGCTTCGAGGGTCCCGAGGACATTCAGTACTTC
>NA|TRBD1|TRBJ2-7|TRBV2
CASSEYWDSSYEQYF
TGTGCCAGCAGCGAATACTGGGACAGTTCCTACGAGCAGTACTTC
>NA|NA|TRBJ2-6|TRBV10-3
CAISESGAGANVLTF
TGTGCCATCAGTGAGTCGGGGGCTGGGGCCAACGTCCTGACTTTC
>many|NA|TRBJ2-2|TRBV10-2
CASNEGGELFF
TGCGCCAGCAATGAGGGCGGGGAGCTGTTTTTT
>NA|NA|TRBJ1-2|TRBV7-8
CASMTGNYGYTF
TGTGCCAGCATGACAGGAAACTATGGCTACACCTTC
>NA|TRBD2|TRBJ2-3|TRBV10-2
CASSDPTRGRADTQYF
TGCGCCAGCAGTGACCCGACGCGCGGGAGAGCAGATACGCAGTATTTT
>few|TRBD1|TRBJ2-7|TRBV15
CATSIETGGSYEQYF
TGTGCCACCAGCATCGAGACAGGGGGTTCGTACGAGCAGTACTTC
>NA|NA|TRBJ2-2|TRBV19
CASRITGELFF
TGTGCCAGCAGGATCACCGGGGAGCTGTTTTTT
>few|TRBD2|TRBJ2-5|TRBV25-1
CASLAGGYQETQYF
TGTGCCAGCCTAGCGGGAGGGTACCAAGAGACCCAGTACTTC
>NA|NA|TRBJ1-6|TRBV19
CASSLEMGYNSPLHF
TGTGCCAGTAGTCTCGAAATGGGGTATAATTCACCCCTCCACTTT
>NA|NA|TRBJ1-1|TRBV29-1
CSVGRGSGTEAFF
TGCAGCGTTGGACGCGGGTCAGGGACTGAAGCTTTCTTT
>few|TRBD1|TRBJ2-3|TRBV15
CATSSTGGGPDTQYF
TGTGCCACCAGCTCGACAGGGGGCGGCCCAGATACGCAGTATTTT